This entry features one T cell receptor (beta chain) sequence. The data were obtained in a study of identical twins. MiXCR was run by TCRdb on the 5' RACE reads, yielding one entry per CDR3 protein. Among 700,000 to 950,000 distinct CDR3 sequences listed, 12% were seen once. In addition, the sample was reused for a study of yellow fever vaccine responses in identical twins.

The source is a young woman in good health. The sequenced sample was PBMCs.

CDR3 nucleotides: TGCAGCGTTTCCCGCAACCCGGGCAGGGAGACCCAGTACTTC. This codes for CSVSRNPGRETQYF. The V call is TRBV29-1, the J call TRBJ2-5; D unresolved. This CDR3 has 14 residues. Trimming pared 5 bases from V and 5 bases from J, leaving 18 bases between. Germline CDR1 SQVTM, CDR2 ANQGSEA.